This record covers a single T cell receptor (beta chain). It was with a sample-barcoded 5' primer and a J-beta primer mix that a second PCR of roughly 7 to 12 cycles was run. TCRdb reprocessed the 5' RACE reads with MiXCR, giving one entry per CDR3 protein. The top ten clones hold around 3% of a sample with 750,000 to 950,000 distinct CDR3 sequences, around 24% of them seen once. CDR1 and CDR2 from the germline V gene are LNHNV and YYDKDF (reference sequence). V was cut by 4 bases and J by 8 bases, with 17 bases left in between. The CDR3 sequence is 15 residues long. The data were taken from a study of blood T cells in healthy people across ages. Researchers collected approximately 9.5 milliliters of peripheral blood from every single donor. These data were also reused for a study on T cells of mothers and their children.

This chain connects TRBV15 to TRBJ1-4, with a weak D call TRBD1 (5 bases). The receptor was derived from a boy between 10 and 17 years old in good health. Sequencing was carried out using blood. The chain's CDR3 is CATSIAWDGGEKLFF. DNA of the CDR3: TGTGCCACCAGCATAGCTTGGGACGGTGGCGAAAAACTGTTTTTT.